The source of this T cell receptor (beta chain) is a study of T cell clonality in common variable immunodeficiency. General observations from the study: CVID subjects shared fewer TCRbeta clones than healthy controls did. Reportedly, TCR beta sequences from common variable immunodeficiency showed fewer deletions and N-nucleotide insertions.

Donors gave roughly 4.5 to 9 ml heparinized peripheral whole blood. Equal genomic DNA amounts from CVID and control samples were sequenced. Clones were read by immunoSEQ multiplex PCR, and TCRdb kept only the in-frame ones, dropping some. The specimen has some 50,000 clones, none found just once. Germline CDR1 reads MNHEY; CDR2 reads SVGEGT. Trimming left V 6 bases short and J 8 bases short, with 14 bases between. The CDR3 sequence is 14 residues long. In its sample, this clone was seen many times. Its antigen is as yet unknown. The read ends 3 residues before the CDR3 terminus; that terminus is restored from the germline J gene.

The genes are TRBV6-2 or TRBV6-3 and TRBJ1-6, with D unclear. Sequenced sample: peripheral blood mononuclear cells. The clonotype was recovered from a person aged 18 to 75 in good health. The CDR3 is CASRALLVYSPLHF. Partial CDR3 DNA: TGTGCCAGCAGAGCTTTATTGGTTTATTCACCC.